This T cell receptor beta chain was sequenced for a study of Ad26.COV2.S vaccination and SARS-CoV-2 variants. Treatment of the sample: some 20 received Ad26.COV2.S at low or high dose, single or two shots; about five received placebo; per-sample allocation not given. The samples date from day 63 after the first vaccine or placebo injection. This adult donor, from Boston, was 18-55 years old. The germline V gene has CDR1 SGHTA and CDR2 FQGNSA. V was trimmed by 5 bases and J by 3 bases, leaving 5 bases between them. The CDR3 spans 11 residues. The repertoire was sequenced with immunoSEQ multiplex PCR; TCRdb's copy has only in-frame clones and lacks some. Of just over 350,000 clones in the sample, roughly 84% were seen once.

Sequences were derived from peripheral blood, sampled in a trial of Ad26.COV2.S vaccine versus placebo. The TCR was taken from a person between 18 and 60 years old who received the Ad26.COV2.S COVID-19 vaccine or a placebo. The chain is built from TRBV7-2 and TRBJ2-7; D call uncertain. CDR3 nucleotides: TGTGCCAGCAGCCCACTCTACGAGCAGTACTTC. Translation: CASSPLYEQYF. The full variable domain, with the rest looked up from reference TRBV7-2 and TRBJ2-7, is GAGVSQSPSNKVTEKGKDVELRCDPISGHTALYWYRQSLGQGLEFLIYFQGNSAPDKSGLPSDRFSAERTGGSVSTLTIQRTQQEDSAVYLCASSPLYEQYFGPGTRLTVT.